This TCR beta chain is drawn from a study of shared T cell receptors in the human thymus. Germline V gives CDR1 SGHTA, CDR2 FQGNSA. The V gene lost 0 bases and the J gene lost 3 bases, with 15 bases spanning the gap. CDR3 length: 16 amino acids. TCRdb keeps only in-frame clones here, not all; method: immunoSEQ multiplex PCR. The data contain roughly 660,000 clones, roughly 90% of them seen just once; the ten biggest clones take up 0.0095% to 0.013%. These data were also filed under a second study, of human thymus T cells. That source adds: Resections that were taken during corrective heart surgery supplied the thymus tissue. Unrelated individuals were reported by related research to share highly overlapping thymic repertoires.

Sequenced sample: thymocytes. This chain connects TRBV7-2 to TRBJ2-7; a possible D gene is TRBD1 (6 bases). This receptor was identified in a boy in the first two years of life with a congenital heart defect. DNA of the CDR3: TGTGCCAGCAGCTTAGCGCGGGCAGGGGTAGACTACGAGCAGTACTTC. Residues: CASSLARAGVDYEQYF. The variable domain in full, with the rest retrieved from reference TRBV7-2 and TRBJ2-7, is GAGVSQSPSNKVTEKGKDVELRCDPISGHTALYWYRQSLGQGLEFLIYFQGNSAPDKSGLPSDRFSAERTGGSVSTLTIQRTQQEDSAVYLCASSLARAGVDYEQYFGPGTRLTVT.